Listed here is a single T cell receptor (beta chain). What it recognizes is unknown. This record comes from a study of cytomegalovirus exposure and HLA in healthy donors. Primers included in the PCR were 60 Vbeta and 13 Jbeta primers. Using immunoSEQ multiplex PCR, the repertoire was profiled, and TCRdb retains in-frame clones only, with some absent. The data contain some 170,000 clones, approximately 79% of them singletons. V lost 3 bases, J lost 7 bases, and 9 bases stayed unmatched. Germline V gives CDR1 SGHNT, CDR2 YYREEE (reference sequence). The CDR3 runs 15 residues. Whole-study results and caveats: A likely sequencing artifact accounted for one observed cluster of highly shared sequence variants. In a later analysis, HLA-associated beta chains showed higher expansion and lower generation probabilities than comparable chains.

Sequenced: PBMCs. The sequence derives from a man aged 40-49 years in good health and CMV-seronegative. The chain couples TRBV5-4 to TRBJ2-1, with TRBD2 identical over 8 bases. In DNA form, the CDR3 reads TGTGCCAGCAGCTACGGAGTCGGGGGGGCTAATGAGCAGTTCTTC. It is translated as CASSYGVGGANEQFF.